This is a list of T cell receptor beta chains from one sample in a study of glioma-infiltrating T cells after dendritic cell vaccination. Here immunoSEQ multiplex PCR was the method, and the copy in TCRdb shows in-frame clones only, minus some. This sample has 40,000 or so clones, with about 80% found just once. Here the sequenced sample was blood, taken before dendritic cell vaccination. These receptors were obtained from a human donor with glioblastoma. Both conserved end residues are part of each CDR3. The order of the fields is V gene, D gene, J gene, clone size, CDR3 protein, CDR3 DNA. The D gene is left open where the match is weak. Expanded clones are given a class, and other clones once, few, many or no size at all.

v_gene: TRBV29-1
d_gene: NA
j_gene: TRBJ1-3
abundance: NA
CDR3aa: CSVELRLGNTIYF
CDR3nt: TGCAGCGTTGAGCTGCGTCTTGGAAACACCATATATTTT

v_gene: TRBV15
d_gene: TRBD1
j_gene: TRBJ2-5
abundance: NA
CDR3aa: CATSRAQGALETQYF
CDR3nt: TGTGCCACCAGCAGAGCCCAGGGGGCTTTGGAGACCCAGTACTTC

v_gene: TRBV10-3
d_gene: NA
j_gene: TRBJ2-7
abundance: NA
CDR3aa: CAISESAGYEQYF
CDR3nt: TGTGCCATCAGTGAGTCGGCAGGCTACGAGCAGTACTTC

v_gene: TRBV4-3
d_gene: TRBD1
j_gene: TRBJ1-1
abundance: NA
CDR3aa: CASSQRLGRDSRTNTEAFF
CDR3nt: TGCGCCAGCAGCCAGCGTTTAGGAAGGGACAGCCGAACAAACACTGAAGCTTTCTTT

v_gene: TRBV5-8
d_gene: NA
j_gene: TRBJ1-2
abundance: NA
CDR3aa: CASSLFHSYGYTF
CDR3nt: TGTGCCAGCAGCTTGTTTCATAGCTATGGCTACACCTTC

v_gene: TRBV30
d_gene: TRBD1
j_gene: TRBJ2-7
abundance: NA
CDR3aa: CAWVRTGAYEQYF
CDR3nt: TGTGCCTGGGTGAGGACAGGTGCCTACGAGCAGTACTTC

v_gene: TRBV4-3
d_gene: TRBD1
j_gene: TRBJ1-4
abundance: NA
CDR3aa: CASSQATGGVKEKLFF
CDR3nt: TGCGCCAGCAGCCAAGCTACAGGGGGCGTAAAGGAAAAACTGTTTTTT

v_gene: TRBV6-5
d_gene: NA
j_gene: TRBJ1-1
abundance: NA
CDR3aa: CAATGSWDTEAFF
CDR3nt: TGTGCCGCAACGGGGAGTTGGGACACTGAAGCTTTCTTT

v_gene: TRBV18
d_gene: TRBD1
j_gene: TRBJ1-2
abundance: NA
CDR3aa: CASSPRDRGYDGYTF
CDR3nt: TGTGCCAGCTCACCACGGGACAGGGGTTACGATGGCTACACCTTC

v_gene: TRBV5-1
d_gene: NA
j_gene: TRBJ2-1
abundance: NA
CDR3aa: CASSLASEQFF
CDR3nt: TGCGCCAGCAGCTTGGCCAGTGAGCAGTTCTTC

v_gene: TRBV7-2
d_gene: NA
j_gene: TRBJ2-7
abundance: NA
CDR3aa: CASSLQAEIYEQYF
CDR3nt: TGTGCCAGCAGCTTACAAGCGGAGATCTACGAGCAGTACTTC

v_gene: TRBV7-6
d_gene: NA
j_gene: TRBJ2-5
abundance: NA
CDR3aa: CASSLAARETQYF
CDR3nt: TGTGCCAGCAGCTTAGCGGCAAGAGAGACCCAGTACTTC

v_gene: TRBV7-6
d_gene: TRBD1
j_gene: TRBJ2-7
abundance: NA
CDR3aa: CASSPRTGGDEQYF
CDR3nt: TGTGCCAGCAGCCCCCGGACAGGGGGCGACGAGCAGTACTTC

v_gene: TRBV4-1
d_gene: NA
j_gene: TRBJ1-3
abundance: NA
CDR3aa: CASSQDQTSSGNTIYF
CDR3nt: TGCGCCAGCAGCCAAGATCAGACTAGCTCTGGAAACACCATATATTTT

v_gene: TRBV6-6
d_gene: NA
j_gene: TRBJ2-7
abundance: once
CDR3aa: CASRPYSAYEQYF
CDR3nt: TGTGCCAGCAGACCCTACAGTGCCTACGAGCAGTACTTC

v_gene: TRBV6-6
d_gene: NA
j_gene: TRBJ1-2
abundance: NA
CDR3aa: CASSYVQQPNYGYTF
CDR3nt: TGTGCCAGCAGTTACGTCCAACAGCCGAACTATGGCTACACCTTC

v_gene: TRBV5-1
d_gene: NA
j_gene: TRBJ1-2
abundance: NA
CDR3aa: CASSLGQSANYGYTF
CDR3nt: TGCGCCAGCAGCTTGGGACAGTCAGCTAACTATGGCTACACCTTC

v_gene: TRBV5-6
d_gene: TRBD1
j_gene: TRBJ2-7
abundance: NA
CDR3aa: CASSLGDRYSYEQYF
CDR3nt: TGTGCCAGCAGTTTAGGGGACAGGTATTCCTACGAGCAGTACTTC

v_gene: TRBV9
d_gene: TRBD2
j_gene: TRBJ2-7
abundance: NA
CDR3aa: CASSVGPSGGGYEQYF
CDR3nt: TGTGCCAGCAGCGTAGGTCCTAGCGGGGGGGGTTACGAGCAGTACTTC

v_gene: TRBV13
d_gene: NA
j_gene: TRBJ2-6
abundance: NA
CDR3aa: CASRRGIGANVLTF
CDR3nt: TGTGCCAGCAGAAGGGGGATTGGGGCCAACGTCCTGACTTTC